What follows describes a single TCR beta chain. Its antigen remains unidentified. This sample stems from a study of identical twins' blood T cells. General study findings and limits: Environmental influences on twin similarity could not be excluded.

Donors were six healthy women in three monozygous twin pairs. The three twin pairs were reared together, likely meeting the same infections. The germline gives CDR1 SQVTM, CDR2 ANQGSEA. V was trimmed by 4 bases and J by 2 bases, leaving 8 bases between them. The CDR3 has 12 residues. MiXCR, applied by TCRdb to the 5' RACE reads, yields one record per CDR3 protein. This sample has hundreds of thousands of distinct CDR3 sequences, with approximately 30% found just once. Sequenced input: PBMCs. The sequence was collected from a woman between 18 and 49 years old in good health. This rearrangement joins TRBV29-1 to TRBJ1-2; TRBD1 might be the D (5 bases). In DNA, the CDR3 is TGCAGCGTTGGCCGACAGAACTATGGCTACACCTTC. It specifies CSVGRQNYGYTF.